Below, 19 T cell receptor beta chains from the same sample are listed, as sequenced in a study of control samples from healthy donors and cancer patients. Sequencing was performed with immunoSEQ multiplex PCR; in TCRdb, only in-frame clones are kept and a portion is missing. The repertoire includes about 96,000 clones, about 92% of them detected once, and approximately 7.9% sits in the top ten. Material for sequencing was blood. The source of these receptors is a man aged 18 to 35 in good health.

This clone was found once. V is TRBV7-9 and J is TRBJ2-5; D is possibly TRBD1 (5 bases). The CDR3 totals 15 residues. Germline lookup yields CDR1 SEHNR and CDR2 FQNEAQ (reference sequence). Trimming cost V 2 bases and J 2 bases, with 12 bases left between them. CDR3 loop: CASSLRQGRQETQYF. CDR3 bases: TGTGCCAGCAGCTTAAGGCAGGGCCGACAAGAGACCCAGTACTTC.

The chain combines TRBV7-9 with TRBJ1-5; D gene unclear. The V gene lost 4 bases and the J gene lost 0 bases, with 13 bases spanning the gap. The germline V gene has CDR1 SEHNR and CDR2 FQNEAQ (reference sequence). This CDR3 is 16 amino acids long. The CDR3 sequence is CASSSLFWDSNQPQHF. Written as DNA, the CDR3 is TGTGCCAGCAGCTCACTGTTTTGGGATAGCAATCAGCCCCAGCATTTT.

This sequence joins TRBV10-1 and TRBJ2-7; 9 nucleotides match TRBD2. The CDR3 is made up of 13 amino acids. Per germline, CDR1 WNHNN and CDR2 SYGVQD (reference sequence). V dropped 10 bases and J dropped 1; count of bases not matched to a gene: 5. The DNA of the CDR3 is TGCGCCAAGACTAGCGGAGCATCCTACGAGCAGTACTTC. It translates to CAKTSGASYEQYF.

The chain joins TRBV14 to TRBJ2-1; 8 bases align to TRBD2. The V and J ends lost 1 base and 13 bases, in that order; junction bases with no gene match: 3. The length of the CDR3 is 12 residues. Germline V gene data show CDR1 as SGHDN and CDR2 as FVKESK. CDR3 sequence reads: CASSQVRGGQFF. CDR3 nucleotides: TGTGCCAGCAGCCAAGTTCGGGGGGGTCAGTTCTTC.

This clone was seen more than once but under ten times. Other DNA variants within this sample encode the same CDR3. The gene calls are TRBV2 and TRBJ1-1; tentatively, D is TRBD1 (5 bases). CDR1 and CDR2 (germline): SNHLY, FYNNEI. V was pared by 8 bases and J by 5 bases, with 18 bases between. The CDR3 has 14 amino acids. The CDR3: CASYPLRGNTEAFF. The CDR3 DNA reads as TGTGCCAGCTACCCACTGAGGGGCAATACTGAAGCTTTCTTT.

The genes are TRBV6-4 and TRBJ2-3; TRBD2 aligns across 9 bases. CDR3 length equals 15 residues. V lost 0 bases, J lost 6 bases, and 4 bases stayed unmatched. Germline-derived CDR1 and CDR2 are MRHNA and SNTAGT. The DNA of the CDR3 is TGTGCCAGCAGTGACTCGGCGGGAGGGCGGGATACGCAGTATTTT. It specifies CASSDSAGGRDTQYF.

The chain recombines TRBV15 with TRBJ2-4, with 13 bases fitting TRBD2. V dropped 3 bases and J dropped 0; count of bases not matched to a gene: 11. This CDR3 spans 20 amino acids. The germline gives CDR1 LNHNV, CDR2 YYDKDF (reference sequence). DNA of the CDR3: TGTGCCACCAGCAGGGCCTACGGGACTAGCGGGGTTCTAGCCAAAAACATTCAGTACTTC. As protein: CATSRAYGTSGVLAKNIQYF.

This chain links TRBV12-5 with TRBJ1-5; D not certain. V was cut by 7 bases and J by 6 bases, with 19 bases left in between. Germline V gene sequence: CDR1 LGHNT, CDR2 FRNRAP. The CDR3 consists of 15 residues. DNA for the CDR3: TGTGCTAGTGCACCCCCCTTGGGGATTCCTCAGCCCCAGCATTTT. Translated: CASAPPLGIPQPQHF.

This clone was seen only once. The V and J genes are TRBV12-3 or TRBV12-4 and TRBJ1-1; possible D gene TRBD1, 5 bases. CDR3 size: 13 residues. Deletions cut 3 bases from V and 3 bases from J, with 8 bases between. CDR3 sequence reads: CASSLPGYTEAFF. The CDR3 nucleotides read TGTGCCAGCAGTTTGCCAGGGTACACTGAAGCTTTCTTT.

This clone was seen only once. The genes are TRBV6-5 and TRBJ2-3; the D is unclear. Per germline, CDR1 MNHEY and CDR2 SVGAGI. V shed 8 bases and J shed 0 bases, with 12 bases lying between them. This CDR3 is built from 14 residues. CDR3 sequence reads: CASDPMWSTDTQYF. The DNA of the CDR3 is TGTGCCAGCGACCCTATGTGGAGCACAGATACGCAGTATTTT.

The gene calls are TRBV6-1 and TRBJ1-1; D gene unclear. Germline V CDR1 and CDR2: MNHNS, SASEGT. Trimming left V 2 bases short and J 11 bases short, with 21 bases between. The CDR3 runs 15 residues. CDR3 nucleotides: TGTGCCAGCAGTGAAAATCAAGGGCCTCCTTTCCGGGCTTTCTTT. Residues: CASSENQGPPFRAFF.

This clone was seen once. V usage is TRBV10-1 and J usage is TRBJ2-1; 7 bases are a match to TRBD1. After removal of 2 bases from V and 16 bases from J, the junction contained 8 bases not matched to a gene. The CDR3 has 12 amino acids. Germline assignment: CDR1 WNHNN and CDR2 SYGVQD (reference sequence). The DNA for the CDR3 is TGCGCCAGCAGTGAGGGGTGGACAGGTGTCTTCTTC. Amino acid sequence: CASSEGWTGVFF.

The CDR3: CASSENNYGYTF. In DNA form, the CDR3 reads TGTGCCAGCAGTGAGAATAACTATGGCTACACCTTC. The V gene is TRBV25-1, the J gene TRBJ1-2; D gene unclear. The length of the CDR3 is 12 residues. The V and J ends lost 3 bases and 1 base respectively, with 3 bases between them. From germline, CDR1 is MGHDK and CDR2 SYGVNS.

This sequence joins TRBV29-1 and TRBJ2-1; D possibly corresponds to TRBD1 (6 bases). Germline CDR1 is SQVTM and CDR2 is ANQGSEA. V gave up 8 bases and J gave up 6 bases, with 17 bases separating them. The CDR3 is made up of 13 amino acids. CDR3 nucleotides: TGCAGCTCTGGGGGCCGTCCAGCCAATGAGCAGTTCTTC. It encodes CSSGGRPANEQFF.

The chain uses TRBV10-1 and TRBJ1-1; D gene unclear. Germline V gene data show CDR1 as WNHNN and CDR2 as SYGVQD (reference sequence). The CDR3 has 16 residues. V gave up 0 bases and J gave up 1 base, with 12 bases separating them. In DNA form, the CDR3 reads TGCGCCAGCAGTGAGTCAGGGAATCGACCGAACACTGAAGCTTTCTTT. The encoded protein is CASSESGNRPNTEAFF.

The chain carries TRBV6-5 and TRBJ1-1; tentatively, D is TRBD1 (6 bases). The CDR3 totals 14 residues. The ends were cut back, 6 bases at V and 0 bases at J, with 11 bases in the middle. CDR1 and CDR2 (germline): MNHEY, SVGAGI. The CDR3 here is CASRGGQMNTEAFF. The CDR3, as DNA: TGTGCCAGCAGGGGAGGACAGATGAACACTGAAGCTTTCTTT.

The V call is TRBV7-6, the J call TRBJ1-2; D is uncertain. CDR1 is SGHVS, CDR2 FNYEAQ, per germline. The CDR3 sequence is 17 residues long. Trimming left V 1 base short and J 0 bases short, with 15 bases between. The CDR3: CASSLGPTPETNYGYTF. DNA of the CDR3: TGTGCCAGCAGCTTAGGCCCGACCCCAGAAACTAACTATGGCTACACCTTC.

The chain links TRBV11-2 to TRBJ1-6; D is perhaps TRBD1 (5 bases). CDR1 and CDR2 (germline): SGHAT, FQNNGV. V lost 0 bases and J 9 bases, leaving 18 bases between the germline ends. The CDR3 runs 17 residues. CDR3 in DNA: TGTGCCAGCAGCTTAGATGGGGTGGGGGGTGGAGGTTCACCCCTCCACTTT. This encodes CASSLDGVGGGGSPLHF.

The chain combines TRBV7-6 with TRBJ2-3, with 14 bases fitting TRBD2. The length of the CDR3 is 18 residues. V gave up 1 base and J gave up 2 bases; unmatched junction bases: 5. From germline, CDR1 is SGHVS and CDR2 FNYEAQ. The CDR3 here is CASSLGRTSGGFTDTQYF. CDR3 DNA: TGTGCCAGCAGCTTAGGCCGGACTAGCGGGGGGTTCACAGATACGCAGTATTTT.